Listed here are 17 T cell receptor beta chains from one sample, sequenced in a study of blood T cell repertoires in COVID-19 (dated by TCRdb to the early 2020s). The library was built by means of the immunoSEQ multiplex PCR assay. Held by TCRdb, this immuneACCESS table contains in-frame sequences only and omits some clones. Under half of the omission traces to an unresolved V gene where checked; the cause of the rest is unknown. The sample table records about 160,000 clones; approximately 82% of these occur just once. The ten largest clones add up to 22% of the sample. The sequencing input was peripheral blood. The receptors derive from an elderly woman with acute or convalescent COVID-19.

V is TRBV5-1 and J is TRBJ1-1; 9 nucleotides match TRBD1. The CDR3 has 14 residues. The germline V gene has CDR1 SGHRS and CDR2 YFSETQ. Losses at the gene ends were 9 bases for V and 6 bases for J; bases not matched to a gene: 12. The DNA of the CDR3 is TGCGCCACCCCGGGACAGGGATTACTACCTGAAGCTTTCTTT. This encodes CATPGQGLLPEAFF. Based on the CDR3 plus reference TRBV5-1 and TRBJ1-1, the full variable domain is KAGVTQTPRYLIKTRGQQVTLSCSPISGHRSVSWYQQTPGQGLQFLFEYFSETQRNKGNFPGRFSGRQFSNSRSEMNVSTLELGDSALYLCATPGQGLLPEAFFGQGTRLTVV.

The V call is TRBV12-5, the J call TRBJ2-5; D is perhaps TRBD1 (5 bases). This CDR3 is 14 amino acids long. Germline CDR1 and CDR2: LGHNT and FRNRAP. Trimming stripped 5 bases from V and 1 base from J, with 11 bases between. The CDR3 here is CASGDSRFQETQYF. CDR3 sequence (DNA): TGTGCTAGTGGTGACAGCCGATTCCAAGAGACCCAGTACTTC.

V gene TRBV3-1 (or the pseudogene TRBV3-2) combines with J gene TRBJ2-7; TRBD1 matches 9 bases. From germline, CDR1 is LGHDT and CDR2 YNNKEL (reference sequence). The CDR3 spans 14 residues. The ends lost 4 bases at V and 3 bases at J; junction bases unmatched: 4. CDR3 nucleotide sequence: TGTGCCAGCAGCCCCCGGGACAGGGTCTACGAGCAGTACTTC. It is translated as CASSPRDRVYEQYF.

The chain carries TRBV3-1 (or the pseudogene TRBV3-2) and TRBJ2-1, with TRBD2 identical over 11 bases. Germline CDR1 reads LGHDT; CDR2 reads YNNKEL (reference sequence). V shed 5 bases and J 6 bases; nucleotides not matched to a gene: 9. This CDR3 has 16 amino acids. The CDR3 here is CASSNLAGGPINEQFF. The CDR3 DNA is TGTGCCAGCAGCAATTTAGCGGGAGGGCCCATCAATGAGCAGTTCTTC.

The chain uses TRBV2 and TRBJ2-1, with D maybe TRBD2 (6 bases). Germline V lookup: CDR1 SNHLY, CDR2 FYNNEI. The V gene lost 8 bases and the J gene lost 5 bases, with 19 bases spanning the gap. The CDR3 is 15 amino acids. CDR3 protein: CASGGGVGGNNEQFF. In DNA form, the CDR3 reads TGTGCCAGCGGGGGTGGAGTAGGCGGGAACAATGAGCAGTTCTTC.

This chain links TRBV10-2 with TRBJ2-5, with D possibly matching TRBD2 (5 bases). Germline V gene sequence: CDR1 WSHSY, CDR2 SAAADI. This CDR3 is 14 amino acids long. Deletions cut 6 bases from V and 1 base from J, with 12 bases between. CDR3 nucleotide sequence: TGCGCCAGCAGAGAACGGGATTCCCAAGAGACCCAGTACTTC. Its translation: CASRERDSQETQYF.

This sequence joins TRBV7-8 and TRBJ2-3; 7 positions agree with TRBD2. The V and J ends lost 5 bases and 3 bases, in that order; junction bases with no gene match: 5. The CDR3 contains 14 residues. CDR1 is SGHVS, CDR2 FQNEAQ, per germline. This CDR3 is CASSPASGTDTQYF. The CDR3 nucleotides are TGTGCCAGCAGCCCGGCTAGCGGTACAGATACGCAGTATTTT.

The table lists this clone with a count of one. V and J are TRBV25-1 and TRBJ1-1; D not resolved. Germline CDR1 and CDR2: MGHDK and SYGVNS. Trimming shortened V by 6 bases and J by 5 bases, and 7 bases separated the two germline ends. CDR3 size: 11 residues. CDR3 bases: TGTGCCAGCAGGTCCCCTACTGAAGCTTTCTTT. The encoded protein is CASRSPTEAFF.

This clone showed up just a few times. The rearrangement joins TRBV5-1 to TRBJ2-4; 11 positions match TRBD2. V gave up 2 bases and J gave up 7 bases; unmatched junction bases: 8. From germline, CDR1 is SGHRS and CDR2 YFSETQ. The CDR3 extends over 16 amino acids. CDR3 in DNA: TGCGCCAGCAGCTTTTTAGCGGGAGGGGTCGGGAACATTCAGTACTTC. Encoded protein: CASSFLAGGVGNIQYF.

The rearrangement uses TRBV7-9 and TRBJ1-1; D is undetermined. Trimming took off 5 bases at V and 2 bases at J, with 9 bases between the two ends. CDR1 and CDR2 from the germline V gene are SEHNR and FQNEAQ (reference sequence). The CDR3 totals 13 residues. Written as DNA, the CDR3 is TGTGCCAGCAGCCCAGGCGCTAACACTGAAGCTTTCTTT. This gives the protein CASSPGANTEAFF.

V gene TRBV12-5 combines with J gene TRBJ2-3, with 9 bases lining up with TRBD1. V shed 6 bases and J 6 bases; nucleotides not matched to a gene: 7. This CDR3 has 14 residues. Germline CDR1 and CDR2: LGHNT and FRNRAP. The CDR3 DNA is TGTGCTAGTGGGCGGGACAGGGTTCGTGATACGCAGTATTTT. Translation: CASGRDRVRDTQYF.

This chain links TRBV29-1 with TRBJ2-1; TRBD2 matches at 14 bases. The CDR3 length is 18 residues. J lost 8 bases, V lost 1 base, and 13 bases had no gene match. Germline assignment: CDR1 SQVTM and CDR2 ANQGSEA. CDR3 protein: CSVEVVGQPGLAGDEQFF. CDR3 in DNA: TGCAGCGTTGAAGTCGTGGGACAGCCGGGACTAGCGGGAGATGAGCAGTTCTTC.

The chain has TRBV12-3 or TRBV12-4 and TRBJ1-1; tentative D call: TRBD1 (5 bases). The CDR3 is 13 residues long. The germline V and J ends were trimmed by 3 bases and 8 bases, with 13 bases remaining between them. CDR3 protein: CASSLRGGEEAFF. The CDR3 coding sequence is TGTGCCAGCAGTTTGCGGGGCGGGGAAGAAGCTTTCTTT.

V and J are TRBV10-3 and TRBJ2-1, with 9 bases that match TRBD2. CDR3 length equals 15 residues. Losses at the gene ends were 6 bases for V and 5 bases for J; bases not matched to a gene: 8. Germline-derived CDR1 and CDR2 are ENHRY and SYGVKD. The CDR3 sequence is CAIRDSGSDHNEQFF. The CDR3 bases are TGTGCCATCAGGGATAGCGGGAGCGACCACAATGAGCAGTTCTTC.

V gene TRBV10-1 combines with J gene TRBJ1-5; D unresolved. V lost 4 bases, J lost 3 bases, and 7 bases lay in between. CDR1 and CDR2 from the germline V gene are WNHNN and SYGVQD (reference sequence). The CDR3 length is 13 residues. The CDR3 sequence is CASSAGLNQPQHF. The CDR3 DNA reads TGCGCCAGCAGTGCAGGCCTCAATCAGCCCCAGCATTTT.

V gene TRBV19 combines with J gene TRBJ2-7; TRBD1 might be the D (6 bases). V dropped 3 bases and J dropped 0 bases, with 12 bases sitting between them. Germline lookup yields CDR1 LNHDA and CDR2 SQIVND (reference sequence). The CDR3 loop spans 15 amino acids. In nucleotides, the CDR3 is TGTGCCAGTAGTATCTTTTTAGGGGGCTCCTACGAGCAGTACTTC. Encoded protein: CASSIFLGGSYEQYF.

The V and J genes are TRBV6-2 or TRBV6-3 and TRBJ1-5; no firm D call. Germline V gene lookup returns CDR1 MNHEY and CDR2 SVGEGT. The CDR3 runs 14 residues. Trimming took 2 bases from V and 3 from J, leaving 8 bases between them. The CDR3 loop reads CASSYSTFNQPQHF. The DNA for the CDR3 is TGTGCCAGCAGTTACAGCACGTTCAATCAGCCCCAGCATTTT.